A selection of T cell receptor beta chains follows, all from one sample in a study of T cells in tuberculosis. This table comes from immunoSEQ multiplex PCR, and its TCRdb copy is limited to in-frame clones, with some not included. Here the sample spans about 29,000 clones, 90% being singletons. The material sequenced was PBMCs. The receptors were sampled from a donor between 5 and 29 years old with latent tuberculosis or without tuberculosis infection. Both conserved end residues are part of each CDR3. D genes are given only for firm matches.

cdr3_aa: CAISYRGTSGGASAHTQYF; j_call: TRBJ2-3; v_call: TRBV10-3; d_call: TRBD2
cdr3_aa: CATGPGTGGENIQYF; j_call: TRBJ2-4; v_call: TRBV19; d_call: TRBD1
cdr3_aa: CAIRKGAGGYTF; j_call: TRBJ1-2; v_call: TRBV10-3; d_call: TRBD1
cdr3_aa: CASSSSGTDTQYF; j_call: TRBJ2-3; v_call: TRBV6-1; d_call: NA
cdr3_aa: CASRRYREQFF; j_call: TRBJ2-1; v_call: TRBV28; d_call: NA
cdr3_aa: CAISELPSGGYNEQFF; j_call: TRBJ2-1; v_call: TRBV10-3; d_call: TRBD2
cdr3_aa: CASSLIRGSREQYF; j_call: TRBJ2-7; v_call: TRBV11-2; d_call: NA
cdr3_aa: CASSTGQIITDTQYF; j_call: TRBJ2-3; v_call: TRBV28; d_call: NA
cdr3_aa: CASSWNRGYEQYF; j_call: TRBJ2-7; v_call: TRBV7-2; d_call: TRBD1
cdr3_aa: CASSPGGNQPQHF; j_call: TRBJ1-5; v_call: TRBV27; d_call: NA
cdr3_aa: CASSQGTNLNSPLHF; j_call: TRBJ1-6; v_call: TRBV5-6; d_call: NA
cdr3_aa: CASSLSGGKIGEQYF; j_call: TRBJ2-7; v_call: TRBV7-2; d_call: TRBD1
cdr3_aa: CASREIGAKNIQYF; j_call: TRBJ2-4; v_call: TRBV6-1; d_call: NA
cdr3_aa: CASSVGTGLEAFF; j_call: TRBJ1-1; v_call: TRBV28; d_call: TRBD1
cdr3_aa: CAITAGGQDYEQYF; j_call: TRBJ2-7; v_call: TRBV10-3; d_call: TRBD2
cdr3_aa: CASSIVQGPPYEQYF; j_call: TRBJ2-7; v_call: TRBV19; d_call: TRBD1
cdr3_aa: CASSTSGGAGDTQYF; j_call: TRBJ2-3; v_call: TRBV9; d_call: TRBD2
cdr3_aa: CASSLGRNEKLFF; j_call: TRBJ1-4; v_call: TRBV7-9; d_call: NA